This is a list of T cell receptor beta chains from one sample in a study of human CD8 memory T cell subsets. TCRdb re-analyzed the 5' RACE reads; it lists each CDR3 protein once, without DNA. The table for this sample gives 6,500 to 8,000 distinct CDR3 sequences. The sample was CD8+ T cells from PBMCs. The receptors originated from a human donor in good health. Each CDR3 is given with its conserved first and last residue. Some rows mark clone size as missing; the rest say once, few, many or name a class of expanded clone.

>-|TRBJ2-7|TRBV11-2
CASSSFGGSYEQYF
>-|TRBJ1-1|TRBV4-1
CASSQESGPEAFF
>-|TRBJ2-1|TRBV27
CASSISTSGYNEQFF
>-|TRBJ2-7|TRBV3-1
CASSQGLAPYEQYF
>medium-sized|TRBJ2-7|TRBV5-4
CASSLGLAGDEQYF
>medium-sized|TRBJ1-3|TRBV5-1
CASSSLESASGNTIYF
>-|TRBJ2-1|TRBV5-1
CASSLGPGNEQFF
>medium-sized|TRBJ1-6|TRBV10-2
CASSDPGQGSANSPLHF
>-|TRBJ2-3|TRBV20-1
CSAIHIQGNTDTQYF
>-|TRBJ2-1|TRBV27
CASSFSPVHEQFF
>-|TRBJ2-7|TRBV5-1
CASRGQASYEQYF
>medium-sized|TRBJ2-7|TRBV3-1
CASKTRGGSMYEQYF
>-|TRBJ2-2|TRBV4-1
CASSQDRLADTGELFF
>large|TRBJ2-1|TRBV7-9
CASSPRDNPYNEQFF
>-|TRBJ2-1|TRBV6-6
CASSYSKSQGQQFF
>-|TRBJ1-1|TRBV27
CASSSTGDTEAFF
>-|TRBJ2-7|TRBV20-1
CSASLVPSGSSEQYF
>medium-sized|TRBJ2-7|TRBV6-5
CASSYSAAIEQYF